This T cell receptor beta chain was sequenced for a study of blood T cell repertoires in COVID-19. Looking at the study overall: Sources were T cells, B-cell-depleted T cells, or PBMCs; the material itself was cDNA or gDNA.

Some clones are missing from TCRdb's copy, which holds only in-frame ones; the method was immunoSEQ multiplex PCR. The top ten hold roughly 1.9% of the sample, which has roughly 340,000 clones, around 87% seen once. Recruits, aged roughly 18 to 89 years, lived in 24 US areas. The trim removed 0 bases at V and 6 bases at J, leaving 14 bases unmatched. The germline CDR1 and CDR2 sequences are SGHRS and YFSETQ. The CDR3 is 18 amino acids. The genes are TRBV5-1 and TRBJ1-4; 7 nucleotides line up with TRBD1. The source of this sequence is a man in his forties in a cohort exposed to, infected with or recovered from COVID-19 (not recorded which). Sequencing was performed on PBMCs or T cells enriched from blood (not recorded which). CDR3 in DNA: TGCGCCAGCAGCTTGGGGCCCGACGGAGGGGGCGCTGATGAAAAACTGTTTTTT. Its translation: CASSLGPDGGGADEKLFF.